This TCR beta chain stems from a study of graft-versus-host responses after intestinal transplantation. Overall study: Every one of the recipients received anti-thymocyte globulin induction and afterwards took tacrolimus and steroids for approximately 3 years.

This CDR3 has 15 residues. Losses at the gene ends were 4 bases for V and 3 bases for J; bases not matched to a gene: 6. Germline CDR1 SGHRS, CDR2 YFSETQ. Broader study findings: GvH clones occurred in recipient marrow; some first appeared in ileum or blood.

About this clone itself: What it binds is not known.

Generated by immunoSEQ multiplex PCR, the TCRdb table keeps only in-frame clones and is missing some. The profile shows around 110,000 clones, about nine tenths of them singletons. The sample consisted of unstimulated CD4+ T cells sorted from spleen or lymph node cells, taken before intestinal transplant. The gene calls are TRBV5-1 and TRBJ2-3; 9 bases match TRBD2. This sequence originates from a human donor who received an intestinal transplant. In nucleotides, the CDR3 is TGCGCCAGCAGCGCTTTGACTAGCGGTACAGATACGCAGTATTTT. This gives the protein CASSALTSGTDTQYF. Together with reference TRBV5-1 and TRBJ2-3, the CDR3 gives the full variable domain: KAGVTQTPRYLIKTRGQQVTLSCSPISGHRSVSWYQQTPGQGLQFLFEYFSETQRNKGNFPGRFSGRQFSNSRSEMNVSTLELGDSALYLCASSALTSGTDTQYFGPGTRLTVL.